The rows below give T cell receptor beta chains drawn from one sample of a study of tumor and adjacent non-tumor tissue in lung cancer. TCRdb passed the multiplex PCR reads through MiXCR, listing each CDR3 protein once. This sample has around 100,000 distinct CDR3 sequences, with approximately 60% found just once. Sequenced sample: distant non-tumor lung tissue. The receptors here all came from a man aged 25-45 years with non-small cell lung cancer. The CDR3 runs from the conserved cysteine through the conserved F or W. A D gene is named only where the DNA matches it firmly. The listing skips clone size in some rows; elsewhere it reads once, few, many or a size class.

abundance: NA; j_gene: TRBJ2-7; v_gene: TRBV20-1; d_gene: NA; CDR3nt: TGCAGTACTACGATGGGCGAACAGTACTTC; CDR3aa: CSTTMGEQYF
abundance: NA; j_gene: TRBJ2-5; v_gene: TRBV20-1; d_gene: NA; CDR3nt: TGCAGCTTCCGGGGGTGCGAGATCCAGTACTTC; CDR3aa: CSFRGCEIQYF
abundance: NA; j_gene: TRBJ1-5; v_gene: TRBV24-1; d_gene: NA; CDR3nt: TGTGCCACCAGTGACTCCCGACAGAAACAGCCTCAGCATTTT; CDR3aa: CATSDSRQKQPQHF
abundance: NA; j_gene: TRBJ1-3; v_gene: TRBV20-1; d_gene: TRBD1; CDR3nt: TGCACTGCTATCAGGACAGGGAGCTCTGGAAACACCATATATTTT; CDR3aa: CTAIRTGSSGNTIYF
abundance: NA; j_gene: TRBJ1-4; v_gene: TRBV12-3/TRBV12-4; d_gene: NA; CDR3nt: TGTGCCAGCACCAAGGCCGGATTTAATGAAAAACTGTTTTTT; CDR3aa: CASTKAGFNEKLFF
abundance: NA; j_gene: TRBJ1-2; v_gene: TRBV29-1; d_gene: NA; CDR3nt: TGTAACGTTGATGTGGTAGGGGCGATCCTGGGAGGCTATACCTTC; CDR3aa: CNVDVVGAILGGYTF
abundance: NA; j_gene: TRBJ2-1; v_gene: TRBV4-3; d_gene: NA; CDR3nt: TGCGTCAGCAGCCAAGATGGGACTGGGCGCGCCTACAATGAGCAGTTCTTC; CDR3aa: CVSSQDGTGRAYNEQFF
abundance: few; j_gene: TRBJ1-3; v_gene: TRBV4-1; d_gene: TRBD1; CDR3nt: TGCGCCAGCAGCCAATCCGGGACAGGGGGCGAAGTCACCATATATTTT; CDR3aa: CASSQSGTGGEVTIYF
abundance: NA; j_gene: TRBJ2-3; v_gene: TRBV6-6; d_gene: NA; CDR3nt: TGTACCGGCAGTCCTCGGGCCGCGTTGGGGGATACGCAGTATTTT; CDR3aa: CTGSPRAALGDTQYF
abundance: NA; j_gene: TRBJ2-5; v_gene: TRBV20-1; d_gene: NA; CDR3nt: TGCAGTGATAGTCCTGCAGGCAAAGAGGCCCAGTACTTC; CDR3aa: CSDSPAGKEAQYF
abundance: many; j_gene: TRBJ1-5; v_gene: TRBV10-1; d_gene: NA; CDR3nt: TGCGCCAGCAGTGAGTCAGGTCGCCTAGGGCCCCAGCATTTT; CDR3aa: CASSESGRLGPQHF
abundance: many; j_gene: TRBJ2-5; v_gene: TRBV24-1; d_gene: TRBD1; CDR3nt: TGTGCCACCAGTGATTCCGACAGGGTCGGGCAAGAGACCCAGTACTTC; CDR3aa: CATSDSDRVGQETQYF
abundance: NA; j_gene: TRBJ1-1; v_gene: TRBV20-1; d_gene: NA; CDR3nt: TGCAGTGTCACCCACAGGGACCACCCCTGGAACACTGAAGCTTTCTTT; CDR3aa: CSVTHRDHPWNTEAFF
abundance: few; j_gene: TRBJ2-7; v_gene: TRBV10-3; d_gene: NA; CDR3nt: TGTGCCATCAGTGAGCACTCCTCCTACGAGCAGTACTTC; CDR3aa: CAISEHSSYEQYF
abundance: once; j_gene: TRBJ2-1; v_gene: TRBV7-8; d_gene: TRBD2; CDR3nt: TGTGCCAGCAGCTCGACTAGCGAGAGGAATGAGCAGTTGTTC; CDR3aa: CASSSTSERNEQLF
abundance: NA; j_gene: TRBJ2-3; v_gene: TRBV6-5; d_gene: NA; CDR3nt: TGTGCCAGCAGTTACCCGGGGGGCCTTGGGGATACACAGTATTTT; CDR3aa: CASSYPGGLGDTQYF
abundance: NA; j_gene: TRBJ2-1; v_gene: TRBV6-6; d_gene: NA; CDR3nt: TGTACCAGCACCGACCCATCGGTCGGCTTTTACAATGAGCAGTTGTTC; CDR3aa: CTSTDPSVGFYNEQLF
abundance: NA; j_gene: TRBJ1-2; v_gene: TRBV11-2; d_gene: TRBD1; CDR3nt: TGTGCCGGCAGCTTCGACAGGGGGCATGGCTACATCTTC; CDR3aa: CAGSFDRGHGYIF
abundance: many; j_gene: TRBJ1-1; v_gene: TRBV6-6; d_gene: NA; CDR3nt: TGTGCCAGCAGTTCAGGGACGGTAGACACTGAAGCTTTCTTT; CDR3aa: CASSSGTVDTEAFF
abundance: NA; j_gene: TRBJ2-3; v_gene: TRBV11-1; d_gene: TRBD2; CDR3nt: TGTGCCAGCAGCCGTTCACTTGCGGGAGGGGCCGATACGAAGTATTTT; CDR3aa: CASSRSLAGGADTKYF
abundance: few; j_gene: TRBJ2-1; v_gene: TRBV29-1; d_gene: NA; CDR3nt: TGCAGCGTTGGGGGGGGCCGACAGGAGACCTTTAGCTCCTACAATGAGCAGTTCTTC; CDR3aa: CSVGGGRQETFSSYNEQFF
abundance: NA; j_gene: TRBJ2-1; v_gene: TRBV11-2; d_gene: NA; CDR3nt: TGTGCCAGTCAACTAGACAGCTGGGGGTATGAGCAGTTCTTC; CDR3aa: CASQLDSWGYEQFF
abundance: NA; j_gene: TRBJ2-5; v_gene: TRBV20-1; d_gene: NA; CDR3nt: TGCAGTGCGCTCCAAGAGATCCAGTACTTC; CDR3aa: CSALQEIQYF
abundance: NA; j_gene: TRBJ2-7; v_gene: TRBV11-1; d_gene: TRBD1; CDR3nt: TGTGCCAGCAGCTTAGCGCTACAGGGGTCCCACGAGCAGTACTTC; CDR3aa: CASSLALQGSHEQYF
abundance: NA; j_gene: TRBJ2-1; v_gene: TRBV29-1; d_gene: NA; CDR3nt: TGCAGCGTTGAAGGGATAGCATACAATGAGCAGTTCTTC; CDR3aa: CSVEGIAYNEQFF
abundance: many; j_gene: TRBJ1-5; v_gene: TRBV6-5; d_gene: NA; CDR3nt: TGTGCCAGCAGTTACTCGAACGTCAGGGAGCCCCAGCATTTT; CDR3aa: CASSYSNVREPQHF
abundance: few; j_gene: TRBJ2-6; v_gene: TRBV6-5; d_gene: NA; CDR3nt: TGTGCCAGCAGTTACAGGGCTGGGGCCAACGTCCTGACTTTC; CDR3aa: CASSYRAGANVLTF
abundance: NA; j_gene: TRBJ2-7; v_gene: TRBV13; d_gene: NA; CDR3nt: TGTGTCAGCCGGGAAGGGTTCTACGAGCAGTATTTC; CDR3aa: CVSREGFYEQYF
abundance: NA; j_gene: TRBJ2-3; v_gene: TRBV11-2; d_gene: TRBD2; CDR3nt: TGTGCCAGGAGGGAGGGAAGCTCAAATACGCAGTATTTT; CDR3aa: CARREGSSNTQYF
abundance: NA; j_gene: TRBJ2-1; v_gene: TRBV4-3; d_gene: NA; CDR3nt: TGCCCCAGCAGCCAAGATAGTTCCTCCTACAATGAGCAGTTCTTC; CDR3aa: CPSSQDSSSYNEQFF
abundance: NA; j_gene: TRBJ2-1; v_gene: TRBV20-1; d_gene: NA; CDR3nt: TGCAGTGCATCAGCGCGATACTCCTACAAGGAGCAGTTTTTC; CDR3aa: CSASARYSYKEQFF
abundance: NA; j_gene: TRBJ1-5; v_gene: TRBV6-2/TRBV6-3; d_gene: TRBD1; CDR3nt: TGTGCCAGCTCAGGACAGGGTGTCCAGCCCCAGCATTTT; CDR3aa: CASSGQGVQPQHF
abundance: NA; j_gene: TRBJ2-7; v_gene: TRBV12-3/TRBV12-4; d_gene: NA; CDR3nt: TGTGCCAGCAATTGGGTCAGGGGCTACGAACAGTACTTC; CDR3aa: CASNWVRGYEQYF
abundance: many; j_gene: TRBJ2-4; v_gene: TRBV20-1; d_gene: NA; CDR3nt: TGCAGTGCTAGAGAGGGGGACATTCAGTACTTC; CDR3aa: CSAREGDIQYF
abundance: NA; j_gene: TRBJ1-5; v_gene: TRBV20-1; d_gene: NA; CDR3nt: TGCAGTGCTAGACAGGGTGGAGATCAGCCCATGCATTTT; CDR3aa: CSARQGGDQPMHF
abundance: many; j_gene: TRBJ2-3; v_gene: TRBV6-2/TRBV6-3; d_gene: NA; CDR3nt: TGTGCCAGCAGTCGTCGGGTTGGCACAGATACGCAGTATTTT; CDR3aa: CASSRRVGTDTQYF
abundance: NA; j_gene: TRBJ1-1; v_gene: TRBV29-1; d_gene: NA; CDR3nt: TGCAGCGTTATAAGGCTAAACACTGAAGCTTTCTTT; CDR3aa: CSVIRLNTEAFF
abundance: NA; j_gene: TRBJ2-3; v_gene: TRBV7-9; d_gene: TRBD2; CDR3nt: TGTGCCAGCAGCTTAGGCGGGGGGGGACCAGATAGGCAGTGTTTT; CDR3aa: CASSLGGGGPDRQCF
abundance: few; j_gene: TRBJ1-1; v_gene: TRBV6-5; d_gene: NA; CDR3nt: TGTGCCAGCAGTCTCGGGCGGAACACTGAAGTTTTCTTT; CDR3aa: CASSLGRNTEVFF
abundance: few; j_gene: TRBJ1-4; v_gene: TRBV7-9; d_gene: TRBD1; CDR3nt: TGTGCCAGCAGCGCCGGGACAGATAATGAAAAACTGTTTTTT; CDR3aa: CASSAGTDNEKLFF
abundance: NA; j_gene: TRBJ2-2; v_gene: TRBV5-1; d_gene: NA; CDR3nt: TGCGCCAGCAGCTTGAGGACTACCGCGAACACCCGGGAGCTGTTTTTT; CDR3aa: CASSLRTTANTRELFF
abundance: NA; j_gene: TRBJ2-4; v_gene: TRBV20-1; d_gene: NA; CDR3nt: TGCAGTGCTAGAGAGGGTACAGGGATTGGGACCCTAGACAAAAACATTCAGTACTTC; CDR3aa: CSAREGTGIGTLDKNIQYF
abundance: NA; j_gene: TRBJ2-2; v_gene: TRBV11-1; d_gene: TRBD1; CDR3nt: TGTGCCAGCAGCCCAAGCCCACAGGGGACGGTGCAGCTGTTTTTT; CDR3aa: CASSPSPQGTVQLFF
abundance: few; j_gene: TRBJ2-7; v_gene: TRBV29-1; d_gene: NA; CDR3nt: TGCAGCGTTGAAGTTAGCGGTGCGGGGCAATACTTC; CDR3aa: CSVEVSGAGQYF
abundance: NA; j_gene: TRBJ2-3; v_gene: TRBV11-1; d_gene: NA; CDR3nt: TGTGCCAGCAGCCCGCGGGGCAGGGAAACAGATACGCAGTATTTT; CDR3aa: CASSPRGRETDTQYF
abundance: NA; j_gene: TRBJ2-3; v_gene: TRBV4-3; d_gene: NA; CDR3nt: TGCGCCAACAGCCAGGTAGAGGATCTGGGCACAGATACGCAGTATTTT; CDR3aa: CANSQVEDLGTDTQYF
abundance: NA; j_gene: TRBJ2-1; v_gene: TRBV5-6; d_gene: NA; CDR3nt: TGTGCCGGCAGCAGCCCGGGACACCGCTACAATGAGCAGTTCTTT; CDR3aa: CAGSSPGHRYNEQFF
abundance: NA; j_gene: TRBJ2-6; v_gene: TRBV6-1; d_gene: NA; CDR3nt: TGTGCCAGCACGAGGGAGTTCGGTGGGGCCAATGTCCTGACTTTC; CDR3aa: CASTREFGGANVLTF
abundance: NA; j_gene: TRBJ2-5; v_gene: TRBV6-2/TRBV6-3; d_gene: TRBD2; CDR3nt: TGTGCCAGCAGTAGGGCATATGACAGGGCCCCCTATAGCGGGGGGGCCGCAGAGACTCAGTACTTC; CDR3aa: CASSRAYDRAPYSGGAAETQYF
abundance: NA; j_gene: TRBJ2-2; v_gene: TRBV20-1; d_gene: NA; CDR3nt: TGCAGTGCTGAAGATAAGATAGGGGTAAACACCGGGGAGCTGTTTTTT; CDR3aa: CSAEDKIGVNTGELFF
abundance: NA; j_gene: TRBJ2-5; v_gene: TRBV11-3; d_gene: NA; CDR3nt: TGTGCCGGCAGCCTGGAGGGGAGATGGTGGGAGACCCAGTACTTC; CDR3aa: CAGSLEGRWWETQYF